The T cell receptor beta chain under discussion was sequenced for a study of T cell responses to AZD1222 COVID-19 vaccine. Points from the study as a whole: The number of AZD1222 recipients seropositive at baseline was only five to seven.

In regard to this clone: Its target is not known.

The V and J ends lost 3 bases and 1 base respectively, with 6 bases between them. CDR1 is MRHNA, CDR2 SNTAGT, per germline. This CDR3 region has 13 residues. Here immunoSEQ multiplex PCR was the method, and the copy in TCRdb shows in-frame clones only, minus some. The profile shows around 110,000 clones, about 86% of them singletons. The chain recombines TRBV6-4 with TRBJ1-2; D is uncertain. The sequenced sample was peripheral blood, obtained on day 0 of AZD1222 vaccination. This clonotype was obtained from an adult in good health. The chain's CDR3 is CASSEGNNYGYTF. DNA for the CDR3: TGTGCCAGCAGTGAAGGGAATAACTATGGCTACACCTTC.